The next 27 T cell receptor beta chains were all read from a single sample in a study of radiotherapy plus CTLA-4 blockade in lung cancer. Using immunoSEQ multiplex PCR, the repertoire was profiled, and TCRdb retains in-frame clones only, with some absent. Among about 95,000 clones listed, 82% were seen once. This material consisted of peripheral blood, taken from a patient treated with radiotherapy plus ipilimumab. These receptor sequences come from a human donor with non-small cell lung cancer who had a partial response to radiotherapy plus ipilimumab.

The V gene is TRBV6-5, the J gene TRBJ2-7; 9 nucleotides match TRBD2. This CDR3 is built from 13 residues. V dropped 6 bases and J dropped 4; count of bases not matched to a gene: 4. Germline V lookup: CDR1 MNHEY, CDR2 SVGAGI. CDR3 loop: CASRREGIYEQYF. The CDR3 bases are TGTGCCAGCAGGCGGGAGGGGATTTACGAGCAGTACTTC.

This clone was counted once. The V call is TRBV25-1, the J call TRBJ2-5; maybe TRBD1 (7 bases). The CDR3 spans 15 residues. The V gene lost 2 bases and the J gene lost 5 bases, with 15 bases spanning the gap. Germline assignment: CDR1 MGHDK and CDR2 SYGVNS. The CDR3 loop reads CASSEGAGGWETQYF. As DNA, the CDR3 is TGTGCCAGCAGTGAAGGAGCAGGGGGGTGGGAGACCCAGTACTTC.

The chain joins TRBV6-6 to TRBJ1-1, with a tentative D call TRBD1 (6 bases). Trimming cost V 9 bases and J 4 bases, with 15 bases left between them. The CDR3 extends over 13 amino acids. Germline assignment: CDR1 MNHNY and CDR2 SVGAGI (reference sequence). In DNA form, the CDR3 reads TGTGCCAGTAGAGGGGGTCCGGGCACTGAAGCTTTCTTT. Translating gives CASRGGPGTEAFF.

The chain couples TRBV9 to TRBJ1-5; 9 nucleotides align to TRBD1. CDR1 SGDLS and CDR2 YYNGEE come from the germline V gene. Trimming removed 4 bases from V and 3 bases from J; junction bases left unmatched: 5. The CDR3 is 15 residues long. The CDR3 DNA follows: TGTGCCAGCAGCCCCCGGACAGGGGACAATCAGCCCCAGCATTTT. Its protein is CASSPRTGDNQPQHF.

This clone was detected only a few times. The rearrangement links TRBV9 to TRBJ1-2, with no clear D. This CDR3 region has 14 residues. The germline V and J ends were trimmed by 4 bases and 8 bases, with 18 bases remaining between them. Per the germline V gene, CDR1 is SGDLS and CDR2 is YYNGEE. CDR3 nucleotide sequence: TGTGCCAGCAGCATAACGCGGGTAAAGGGAGGCTACACCTTC. It translates to CASSITRVKGGYTF.

V gene TRBV5-1 combines with J gene TRBJ2-4, with 11 bases identical to TRBD1. V shed 4 bases and J 6 bases; nucleotides not matched to a gene: 3. The length of the CDR3 is 14 residues. CDR1 is SGHRS and CDR2 is YFSETQ in the germline V gene. This CDR3 is CASSPGTGGNIQYF. DNA for the CDR3: TGCGCCAGCAGCCCCGGGACAGGGGGAAACATTCAGTACTTC. The complete variable domain, with remaining parts taken from reference TRBV5-1 and TRBJ2-4, reads KAGVTQTPRYLIKTRGQQVTLSCSPISGHRSVSWYQQTPGQGLQFLFEYFSETQRNKGNFPGRFSGRQFSNSRSEMNVSTLELGDSALYLCASSPGTGGNIQYFGAGTRLSVL.

This clone was detected only once. The CDR3 DNA reads TGTGCCAGCAGCTTAGATACAGGGGGTGCCTACAATGAGCAGTTCTTC. Protein product: CASSLDTGGAYNEQFF. J is TRBJ2-1 and V is TRBV11-1; 8 nucleotides match TRBD1. The CDR3 consists of 16 residues. The V segment lost 1 base and the J segment 2 bases; nucleotides outside the gene matches: 4. Germline assignment: CDR1 SGHAT and CDR2 FQDESV (reference sequence).

The chain employs TRBV10-1 and TRBJ2-3; 8 bases are a match to TRBD2. Germline CDR1 reads WNHNN; CDR2 reads SYGVQD (reference sequence). J gave up 5 bases and V 3 bases, and 7 bases lay outside the gene matches. This CDR3 is built from 15 residues. CDR3 DNA sequence: TGCGCCAGCAGTGACACTAGCGGCCTTAGAGATACGCAGTATTTT. Its translation is CASSDTSGLRDTQYF.

The V call is TRBV6-5, the J call TRBJ1-2; unclear D gene. The CDR3 runs to 14 residues. Germline values: CDR1 MNHEY, CDR2 SVGAGI. V lost 5 bases and J lost 5, with 15 bases in between. The CDR3: CASSEFEISYGYTF. The CDR3 DNA sequence: TGTGCCAGCAGTGAATTCGAGATTTCGTATGGCTACACCTTC.

This chain connects TRBV11-2 to TRBJ1-2, with D hard to call. Trimming shortened V by 6 bases and J by 2 bases, and 13 bases separated the two germline ends. The germline V gene encodes CDR1 SGHAT and CDR2 FQNNGV. This CDR3 contains 14 residues. In DNA, the CDR3 is TGTGCCAGCAGGAAGGCGGGAGGAAACTATGGCTACACCTTC. Translated: CASRKAGGNYGYTF.

This sequence joins TRBV18 and TRBJ2-1; 8 bases are shared with TRBD1. The CDR3 spans 15 residues. Germline CDR1 reads KGHSH; CDR2 reads LQKENI. J was trimmed by 7 bases and V by 7 bases; bases with no gene match: 12. This CDR3 reads CASWRGQGGGNEQFF. The DNA of the CDR3 is TGTGCCAGCTGGCGCGGACAGGGAGGCGGTAATGAGCAGTTCTTC. Looking up the rest from reference TRBV18 and TRBJ2-1 gives the full variable domain: NAGVMQNPRHLVRRRGQEARLRCSPMKGHSHVYWYRQLPEEGLKFMVYLQKENIIDESGMPKERFSAEFPKEGPSILRIQQVVRGDSAAYFCASWRGQGGGNEQFFGPGTRLTVL.

The chain uses TRBV5-1 and TRBJ2-2; 15 nucleotides agree with TRBD2. The CDR3 length is 15 residues. Germline V lookup: CDR1 SGHRS, CDR2 YFSETQ. V lost 5 bases to trimming and J lost 4 bases; unmatched junction nucleotides: 0. This CDR3 reads CASRGLAGGTGELFF. In DNA, the CDR3 is TGCGCCAGCAGGGGACTAGCGGGAGGCACCGGGGAGCTGTTTTTT.

This chain joins TRBV30 and TRBJ2-7; D possibly corresponds to TRBD1 (6 bases). V shed 4 bases and J shed 2 bases, with 18 bases lying between them. The CDR3 runs 15 residues. In germline, CDR1 is GTSNPN, CDR2 SVGIG (reference sequence). CDR3 sequence: CAWTRGSIGTYEQYF. The CDR3 DNA reads TGTGCCTGGACCAGGGGTTCTATTGGGACCTACGAGCAGTACTTC. Using reference TRBV30 and TRBJ2-7 for the parts outside the CDR3, the full variable domain is SQTIHQWPATLVQPVGSPLSLECTVEGTSNPNLYWYRQAAGRGLQLLFYSVGIGQISSEVPQNLSASRPQDRQFILSSKKLLLSDSGFYLCAWTRGSIGTYEQYFGPGTRLTVT.

This clone was detected once. The J gene is TRBJ2-3, the V gene TRBV7-2; possible D gene TRBD2, 6 bases. Germline V CDR1 and CDR2: SGHTA, FQGNSA. This CDR3 region has 14 residues. V lost 10 bases, J lost 0 bases, and 14 bases lay in between. CDR3 protein: CANSPGASTDTQYF. The CDR3 DNA sequence: TGTGCCAACTCACCGGGAGCTAGCACAGATACGCAGTATTTT.

The chain has TRBV4-1 and TRBJ2-3, with D unclear. V lost 0 bases, J lost 1 base, and 8 bases lay in between. The CDR3 totals 15 residues. Germline CDR1 is MGHRA and CDR2 is YSYEKL. The CDR3 loop reads CASSQETSGTDTQYF. The CDR3 DNA is TGCGCCAGCAGCCAAGAGACCAGCGGCACAGATACGCAGTATTTT.

The chain links TRBV7-2 to TRBJ2-3; 8 bases are shared with TRBD2. Per the germline V gene, CDR1 is SGHTA and CDR2 is FQGNSA. CDR3 length: 14 residues. V lost 6 bases to trimming and J lost 3 bases; unmatched junction nucleotides: 5. The CDR3 region has the DNA TGTGCCAGCAGGCTGGGACTAGGGACAGATACGCAGTATTTT. Encoded protein: CASRLGLGTDTQYF.

The chain couples TRBV6-1 to TRBJ1-5, with unresolved D. The V end was cut by 4 bases, the J end by 6 bases, with 10 bases between. This CDR3 spans 13 amino acids. Germline CDR1 and CDR2: MNHNS and SASEGT. Here the CDR3 DNA reads TGTGCCAGCAGTGGGGCCCCCTCTCAGCCCCAGCATTTT. Amino acid sequence: CASSGAPSQPQHF.

This chain uses TRBV29-1 with TRBJ2-7; the match to TRBD1 covers 10 bases. This CDR3 is 15 amino acids long. The V gene's germline CDR1 is SQVTM and CDR2 ANQGSEA. The V gene end was trimmed by 1 base and the J gene end by 7 bases; junction bases not matched to a gene: 10. The CDR3, as DNA: TGCAGCGTTGAAGCTGGGACAGGGGAGGCGGTTGAGCAGTACTTC. This gives the protein CSVEAGTGEAVEQYF.

The genes are TRBV5-5 and TRBJ2-7; D may be TRBD2 (5 bases). The CDR3 is 13 amino acids. V was cut by 1 base and J by 3 bases, with 8 bases left in between. CDR1 and CDR2 (germline): SGHKS, YYEKEE (reference sequence). CDR3 nucleotide sequence: TGTGCCAGCAGCTTGAACGGGGTCTACGAGCAGTACTTC. Translating it yields CASSLNGVYEQYF.

The chain recombines TRBV21-1 with TRBJ2-1; the table's D call of TRBD2 was not tested on the DNA. TRBV21-1 is an annotated pseudogene. The CDR3 has 18 residues. The CDR3: CASRTNSGTSGPFNEQFF. The CDR3 nucleotides are TGTGCCAGCAGAACTAATTCCGGGACTAGCGGGCCATTCAATGAGCAGTTCTTC.

V usage is TRBV29-1 and J usage is TRBJ2-5; a weak D match, TRBD2 (5 bases). Germline V CDR1 and CDR2: SQVTM, ANQGSEA. V dropped 4 bases and J dropped 2 bases, with 14 bases sitting between them. The CDR3 length is 14 residues. The CDR3 here is CSVVFGGGQETQYF. The DNA for the CDR3 is TGCAGCGTTGTTTTTGGTGGAGGACAAGAGACCCAGTACTTC.

The genes are TRBV25-1 and TRBJ2-7; 7 nucleotides line up with TRBD2. Germline CDR1 and CDR2: MGHDK and SYGVNS. CDR3 length: 13 residues. After removal of 8 bases from V and 5 bases from J, the junction contained 9 bases not matched to a gene. CDR3: CASHDGGSDEQYF. CDR3 DNA: TGTGCCAGCCACGATGGCGGGAGCGACGAGCAGTACTTC.

This chain connects TRBV19 to TRBJ2-4, with TRBD2 as a possible D gene (6 bases). The germline CDR1 and CDR2 sequences are LNHDA and SQIVND (reference sequence). This CDR3 spans 17 amino acids. V lost 0 bases, J lost 1 base, and 13 bases lay in between. CDR3 sequence reads: CASSIDAGTAAKNIQYF. Here the CDR3 DNA reads TGTGCCAGTAGTATAGATGCGGGGACGGCGGCCAAAAACATTCAGTACTTC.

This clone came up once. The CDR3 reads CASSIGPATTTQETQYF. CDR3 nucleotides: TGTGCCAGTAGTATCGGGCCTGCGACTACCACTCAAGAGACCCAGTACTTC. The chain combines TRBV19 with TRBJ2-5; a possible D gene is TRBD2 (5 bases). The germline V and J ends were trimmed by 3 bases and 2 bases, with 19 bases remaining between them. The V gene's germline CDR1 is LNHDA and CDR2 SQIVND (reference sequence). The CDR3 sequence is 17 residues long.

This chain connects TRBV28 to TRBJ2-5, with D possibly TRBD1 on 6 matching bases. The CDR3 runs to 13 residues. The V and J ends lost 5 bases and 2 bases respectively, with 9 bases between them. Per the germline V gene, CDR1 is MDHEN and CDR2 is SYDVKM. The DNA of the CDR3 is TGTGCCAGCAGTGGGACAACTCAAGAGACCCAGTACTTC. This encodes CASSGTTQETQYF.

CDR3: CATSRESLAGMNYNEQFF. In DNA, the CDR3 is TGTGCCACCAGCAGAGAGTCCCTAGCGGGCATGAACTACAATGAGCAGTTCTTC. The chain has TRBV15 and TRBJ2-1, with TRBD2 identical over 8 bases. After removal of 0 bases from V and 3 bases from J, the junction contained 10 bases not matched to a gene. This CDR3 is 18 amino acids long. From germline, CDR1 is LNHNV and CDR2 YYDKDF (reference sequence).

The chain joins TRBV5-1 to TRBJ2-7; TRBD1 matches at 8 bases. V shed 7 bases and J 2 bases; nucleotides not matched to a gene: 5. Germline CDR1 reads SGHRS; CDR2 reads YFSETQ. This CDR3 region has 13 residues. In nucleotides, the CDR3 is TGCGCCAGCGCCCTGGACAGGGCCTACGAGCAGTACTTC. It codes for CASALDRAYEQYF.